This TCR beta chain was captured in a study of blood T cell repertoires in COVID-19. Across the study: From the United States, Italy and Spain came samples of acute and convalescent COVID-19. The cDNA or gDNA used as material had been derived from T cells, B-cell-depleted T cells, or PBMCs.

Authors' processing steps: Amplification of reference gene primers was used by the study to estimate nucleated cell counts. Repertoires were generated with immunoSEQ multiplex PCR, while TCRdb's copy carries only in-frame clones and drops some. That table furnishes V, J and clone size, whereas the DNA furnished D and trimming. The sample consists of some 180,000 clones, about 78% of them appearing once. The CDR3 has 13 residues. Trimming took off 2 bases at V and 11 bases at J, with 15 bases between the two ends. CDR1 KGHSH and CDR2 LQKENI come from the germline V gene. The material sequenced was peripheral blood. This TCR was sampled from a woman between 45 and 65 years old with active or convalescent COVID-19. The chain uses TRBV18 and TRBJ1-1; D is perhaps TRBD1 (5 bases). The CDR3 here is CASSPGATWWAFF. As DNA, the CDR3 is TGTGCCAGCTCACCAGGGGCAACCTGGTGGGCTTTCTTT.